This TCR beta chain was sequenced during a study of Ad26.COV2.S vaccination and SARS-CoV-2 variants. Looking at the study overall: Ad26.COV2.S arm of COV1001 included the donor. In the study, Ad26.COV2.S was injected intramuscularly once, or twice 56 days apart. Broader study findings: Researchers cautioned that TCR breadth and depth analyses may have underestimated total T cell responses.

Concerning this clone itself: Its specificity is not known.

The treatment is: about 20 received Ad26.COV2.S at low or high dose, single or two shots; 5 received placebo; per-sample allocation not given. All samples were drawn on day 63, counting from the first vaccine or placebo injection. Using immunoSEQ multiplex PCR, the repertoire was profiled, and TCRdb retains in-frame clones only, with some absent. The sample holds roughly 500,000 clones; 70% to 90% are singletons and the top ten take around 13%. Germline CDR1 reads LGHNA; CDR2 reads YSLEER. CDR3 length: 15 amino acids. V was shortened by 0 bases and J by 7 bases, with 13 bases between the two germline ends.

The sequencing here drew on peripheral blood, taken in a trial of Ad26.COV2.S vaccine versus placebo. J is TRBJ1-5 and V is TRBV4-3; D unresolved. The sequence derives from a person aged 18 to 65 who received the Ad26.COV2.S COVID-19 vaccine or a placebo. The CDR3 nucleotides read TGCGCCAGCAGCCAAGAAGGGAACAGCGGGCAGCCCCAGCATTTT. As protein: CASSQEGNSGQPQHF.